This is a list of T cell receptor beta chains from one sample in a study of blood T cell repertoires in COVID-19. Profiling relied on immunoSEQ multiplex PCR, and the TCRdb table lists in-frame clones only, not all of them. Found here are around 100,000 clones, roughly 87% of them singletons; the top ten hold roughly 3%. Source material: peripheral blood. The receptor set was obtained from a man aged 45-60 years in a cohort sampled during active COVID-19. The CDR3 runs from the conserved cysteine through the conserved F or W. The D gene is left open where the match is weak. For some rows the clone size is stated as once, few or many, or as a class when expanded; others skip it.

>-|TRBD1|TRBV5-6|TRBJ2-3
TGTGCCAGCAGCGGGGACAGGGGTTGGGATACGCAGTATTTT
CASSGDRGWDTQYF
>once|-|TRBV6-5|TRBJ2-7
TGTGCCAGCAGAATAGGGAGCTCCTACGAGCAGTACTTC
CASRIGSSYEQYF
>-|-|TRBV19|TRBJ2-1
TGTGCCAGTAGTATAGCCCGTCCGGGGGGCCCTTACAATGAGCAGTTCTTC
CASSIARPGGPYNEQFF
>-|-|TRBV6-5|TRBJ1-2
TGTGCCAGCAGCACTACAGGGAGGGGGGCCTACACCTTC
CASSTTGRGAYTF
>-|-|TRBV9|TRBJ1-6
TGTGCCAGTTCGGAGGGATTGGGTTATAATTCACCCCTCCACTTT
CASSEGLGYNSPLHF
>-|-|TRBV19|TRBJ1-6
TGTGCCAGTAGTATAAGTTATGGCGGGAACAGTCGGTATAATTCACCCCTCCACTTT
CASSISYGGNSRYNSPLHF
>once|-|TRBV3-1/TRBV3-2|TRBJ2-1
TGTGCCAGCAGCCTAGGACAGAAGTATACTTACAATGAGCAGTTCTTC
CASSLGQKYTYNEQFF
>-|-|TRBV6-5|TRBJ2-6
TGTGCCAGCAGCACAGGATCCTCTGGGGCCAACGTCCTGACTTTC
CASSTGSSGANVLTF
>once|-|TRBV18|TRBJ1-2
TGTGCCAGCTCACCACTTGTGGACAGCAATGGCTACACCTTC
CASSPLVDSNGYTF
>many|-|TRBV4-1|TRBJ1-1
TGCGCCAGCAGCCAGAAAGAGGCGGGCTTGGCTGAAGCTTTCTTT
CASSQKEAGLAEAFF
>-|-|TRBV5-1|TRBJ1-1
TGCGCCAGCACCTCCGGGTCCGACGCTGAAGCTTTCTTT
CASTSGSDAEAFF
>-|-|TRBV21-1|TRBJ1-5
TGTGCCAGCAGCAAAAGGGACAAACCGTATTATAGCAATCAGCCCCAGCATTTT
CASSKRDKPYYSNQPQHF
>-|-|TRBV15|TRBJ1-3
TGTGCCACCAGCAGAGAGGCCAGCTCTGGAAACACCATATATTTT
CATSREASSGNTIYF
>-|-|TRBV20-1|TRBJ1-1
TGCAGTGCTAGCGGGACAGAAGCTTTCTTT
CSASGTEAFF